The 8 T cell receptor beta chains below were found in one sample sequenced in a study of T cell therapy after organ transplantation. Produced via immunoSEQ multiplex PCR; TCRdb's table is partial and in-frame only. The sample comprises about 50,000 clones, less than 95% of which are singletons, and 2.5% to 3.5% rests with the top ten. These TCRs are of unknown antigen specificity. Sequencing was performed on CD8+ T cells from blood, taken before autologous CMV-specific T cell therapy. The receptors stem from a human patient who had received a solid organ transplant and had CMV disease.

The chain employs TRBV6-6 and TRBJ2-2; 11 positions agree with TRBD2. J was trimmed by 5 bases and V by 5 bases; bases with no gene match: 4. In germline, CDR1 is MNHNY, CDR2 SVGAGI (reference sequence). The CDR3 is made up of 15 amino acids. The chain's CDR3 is CASSAGTSGTGELFF. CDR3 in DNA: TGTGCCAGCAGTGCCGGGACTAGCGGTACCGGGGAGCTGTTTTTT.

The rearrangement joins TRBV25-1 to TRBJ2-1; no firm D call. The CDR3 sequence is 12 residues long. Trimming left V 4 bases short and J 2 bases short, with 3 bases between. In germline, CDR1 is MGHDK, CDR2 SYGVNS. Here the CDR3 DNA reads TGTGCCAGCAGTGGGCCCTACAATGAGCAGTTCTTC. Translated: CASSGPYNEQFF.

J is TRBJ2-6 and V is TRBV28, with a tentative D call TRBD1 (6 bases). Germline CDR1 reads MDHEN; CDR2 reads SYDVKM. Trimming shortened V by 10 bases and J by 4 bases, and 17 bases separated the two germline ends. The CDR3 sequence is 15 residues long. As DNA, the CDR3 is TGTGCCACTACAGGGTTTCAGGAAGGGGCCAACGTCCTGACTTTC. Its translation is CATTGFQEGANVLTF.

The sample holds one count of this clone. The CDR3 reads CASSQGIGLAYEQYF. The CDR3 nucleotides are TGTGCCAGCAGCCAGGGTATAGGATTGGCCTACGAGCAGTACTTC. This rearrangement joins TRBV14 to TRBJ2-7, with D uncertain. Germline CDR1 and CDR2: SGHDN and FVKESK. The CDR3 extends over 15 amino acids. V lost 3 bases to trimming and J lost 2 bases, with 14 bases between them.

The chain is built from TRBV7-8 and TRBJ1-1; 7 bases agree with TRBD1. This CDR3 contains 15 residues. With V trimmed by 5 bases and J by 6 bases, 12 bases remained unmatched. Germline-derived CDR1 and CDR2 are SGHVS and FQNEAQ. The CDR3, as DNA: TGTGCCAGCAGCCTACGGGGCAGGGGGAAGTCTGAAGCTTTCTTT. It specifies CASSLRGRGKSEAFF. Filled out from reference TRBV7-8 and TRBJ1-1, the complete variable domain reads GAGVSQSPRYKVAKRGQDVALRCDPISGHVSLFWYQQALGQGPEFLTYFQNEAQLDKSGLPSDRFFAERPEGSVSTLKIQRTQQEDSAVYLCASSLRGRGKSEAFFGQGTRLTVV.

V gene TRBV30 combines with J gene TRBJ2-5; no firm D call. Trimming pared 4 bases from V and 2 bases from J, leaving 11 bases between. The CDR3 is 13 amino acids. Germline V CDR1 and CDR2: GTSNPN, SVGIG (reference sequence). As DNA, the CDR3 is TGTGCCTGGAATAATGACGGGCAAGAGACCCAGTACTTC. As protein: CAWNNDGQETQYF.

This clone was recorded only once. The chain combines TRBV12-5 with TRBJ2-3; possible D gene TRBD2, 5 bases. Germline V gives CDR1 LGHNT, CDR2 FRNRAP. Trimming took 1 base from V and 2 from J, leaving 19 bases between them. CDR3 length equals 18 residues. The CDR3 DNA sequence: TGTGCTAGTGGTTTGGCGGGGAGCCGGCAAATGTACACAGATACGCAGTATTTT. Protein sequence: CASGLAGSRQMYTDTQYF.

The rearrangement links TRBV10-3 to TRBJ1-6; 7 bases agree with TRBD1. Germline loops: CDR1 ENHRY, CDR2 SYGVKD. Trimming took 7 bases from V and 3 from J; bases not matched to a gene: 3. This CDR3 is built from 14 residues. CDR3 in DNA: TGTGCCATCAAACGGGACAGCTATAATTCACCCCTCCACTTT. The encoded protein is CAIKRDSYNSPLHF.